The 8 T cell receptor beta chains presented below share a single source sample, sequenced in a study of blood T cells in healthy people across ages. Sample-barcoded 5' priming and a J-beta primer mix drove a second PCR of about 7 to 12 cycles. TCRdb re-derived calls from the 5' RACE reads in MiXCR, one entry per CDR3 protein. The sample yields 550,000 to 750,000 distinct CDR3 sequences, under 25% seen once. Sequenced: blood. These receptors were collected from a man aged 65-85 years in good health.

This clonotype turned up a few times. V and J are TRBV12-3 or TRBV12-4 and TRBJ2-2; 9 positions match TRBD1. With V trimmed by 6 bases and J by 4 bases, 6 bases remained unmatched. The CDR3 sequence is 15 residues long. For the CDR3, the DNA is TGTGCCAGCAGCCAAGGGACAGGGCCCACCGGGGAGCTGTTTTTT. Amino acid sequence: CASSQGTGPTGELFF.

V usage is TRBV5-1 and J usage is TRBJ2-7, with TRBD2 as a possible D gene (5 bases). The V end was cut by 1 base, the J end by 2 bases, with 13 bases between. Germline assignment: CDR1 SGHRS and CDR2 YFSETQ. The CDR3 length is 15 residues. The CDR3 DNA reads TGCGCCAGCAGCTTGTCTTGGGGAGCGACCTACGAGCAGTACTTC. Residues: CASSLSWGATYEQYF.

J is TRBJ2-7 and V is TRBV29-1, with 9 positions matching TRBD2. With V trimmed by 5 bases and J by 0 bases, 2 bases remained unmatched. This CDR3 contains 13 residues. CDR1 is SQVTM and CDR2 is ANQGSEA in the germline V gene. CDR3 loop: CSVRLADSYEQYF. In DNA, the CDR3 is TGCAGCGTTCGACTAGCGGACTCCTACGAGCAGTACTTC.

At least ten counts were recorded for this clonotype. Relative to the germline gene, one junction end is altered; a read error may explain this. The chain has TRBV13 and TRBJ2-5, with unresolved D. The germline V gene has CDR1 PRHDT and CDR2 FYEKMQ (reference sequence). The CDR3 has 14 residues. CDR3 protein: CASSLGPLGETQYF. The DNA for the CDR3 is TGTGCCAGCAGTTTAGGACCGCTCGGGGAGACCCAGTACTTC.

The chain joins TRBV5-1 to TRBJ2-4; a possible D gene is TRBD2 (5 bases). CDR1 and CDR2 from the germline V gene are SGHRS and YFSETQ. This CDR3 region has 15 residues. Trimming stripped 0 bases from V and 5 bases from J, with 12 bases between. This chain's CDR3 is CASSLEGRGENIQYF. Written as DNA, the CDR3 is TGCGCCAGCAGCTTGGAAGGGAGAGGCGAAAACATTCAGTACTTC.

The rearrangement uses TRBV6-2 or TRBV6-3 and TRBJ2-1, with D perhaps being TRBD1 or TRBD2 (5 bases each). The V gene lost 2 bases and the J gene lost 4 bases, with 12 bases spanning the gap. CDR3 length equals 15 residues. Germline V gene data show CDR1 as MNHEY and CDR2 as SVGEGT. The CDR3 spells CASSYRDPIYNEQFF. Here the CDR3 DNA reads TGTGCCAGCAGTTACAGGGACCCAATATACAATGAGCAGTTCTTC.

The sample holds a few counts of this clonotype. The gene calls are TRBV5-1 and TRBJ2-3, with D uncertain. The CDR3 is made up of 13 amino acids. V was cut by 2 bases and J by 1 base, with 5 bases left in between. Germline V gives CDR1 SGHRS, CDR2 YFSETQ. The CDR3 DNA reads TGCGCCAGCAGCTTCGAAGGCACAGATACGCAGTATTTT. Protein sequence: CASSFEGTDTQYF.

This chain uses TRBV20-1 with TRBJ2-7; TRBD1 agrees at 10 bases. This CDR3 has 15 residues. V lost 2 bases to trimming and J lost 5 bases; unmatched junction nucleotides: 9. Germline loops: CDR1 DFQATT, CDR2 SNEGSKA (reference sequence). The CDR3: CSARPPGTGDHEQYF. The CDR3 coding sequence is TGCAGTGCTAGACCGCCCGGGACAGGGGACCACGAGCAGTACTTC.